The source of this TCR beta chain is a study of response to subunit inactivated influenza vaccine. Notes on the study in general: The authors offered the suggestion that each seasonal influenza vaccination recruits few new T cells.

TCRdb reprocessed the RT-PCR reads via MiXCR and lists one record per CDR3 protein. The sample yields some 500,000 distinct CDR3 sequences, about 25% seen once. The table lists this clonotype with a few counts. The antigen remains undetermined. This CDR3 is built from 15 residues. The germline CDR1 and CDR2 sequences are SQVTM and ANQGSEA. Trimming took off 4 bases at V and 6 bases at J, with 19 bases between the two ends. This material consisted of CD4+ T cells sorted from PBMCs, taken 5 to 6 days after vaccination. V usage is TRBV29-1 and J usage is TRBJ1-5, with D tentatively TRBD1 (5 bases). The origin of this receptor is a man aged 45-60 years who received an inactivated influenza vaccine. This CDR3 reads CSVGWGTGGSQPQHF. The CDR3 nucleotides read TGCAGCGTTGGGTGGGGAACAGGTGGGAGTCAGCCCCAGCATTTT.